What follows is one T cell receptor beta chain and its context. One Seattle source followed patients from active infection through their disease course. J gave up 3 bases and V 4 bases, and 4 bases lay outside the gene matches. This CDR3 is 14 amino acids long. Germline-derived CDR1 and CDR2 are SGHRS and YFSETQ. In the source study's methods: Cell counts per sample came from amplifying reference gene primers. Data came from immunoSEQ multiplex PCR; TCRdb stores just in-frame clones and leaves some out. The DNA gave D and trimming, while V, J and clone size come from that table. The table shows about 200,000 clones, with around 94% occurring only once. The sample originates from a study of blood T cell repertoires in COVID-19. In the study overall: Specimens from acute and convalescent COVID-19 originated in the United States, Italy and Spain.

The V call is TRBV5-1, the J call TRBJ1-1, with 9 bases that match TRBD1. This clonotype originated in a man aged 30 to 45 with COVID-19, enrolled during active disease. The sequenced sample consisted of peripheral blood. CDR3 sequence (DNA): TGCGCCAGCAGCAACAGGGGGCAGGACACTGAAGCTTTCTTT. Protein: CASSNRGQDTEAFF.